These 25 T cell receptor beta chains share one sample of origin, sequenced in a study of blood T cells in healthy people across ages. The authors ran a second PCR of about 7 to 11 cycles using a sample-barcoded 5' primer and a J-beta primer mix. TCRdb used MiXCR to reprocess the 5' RACE reads, holding one entry per CDR3 protein. The table shows 380,000 or so distinct CDR3 sequences, with approximately 51% occurring only once. Source material: blood. These receptors were taken from a man between 60 and 75 years old in good health.

This chain uses TRBV20-1 with TRBJ2-5; 7 bases align to TRBD1. The CDR3 has 15 amino acids. Germline V gene sequence: CDR1 DFQATT, CDR2 SNEGSKA (reference sequence). With 0 bases clipped from V and 5 bases from J, the junction kept 9 bases outside the gene matches. The CDR3 DNA reads TGCAGTGCTAGAGATTTGACAGGGCCACGGGAGACCCAGTACTTC. This encodes CSARDLTGPRETQYF.

The chain has TRBV29-1 and TRBJ2-3; the D is unclear. Germline lookup yields CDR1 SQVTM and CDR2 ANQGSEA. This CDR3 has 14 amino acids. With 4 bases removed from V and 3 bases from J, the gap between germline ends came to 14 bases. This chain's CDR3 is CSVGPKPSTDTQYF. As DNA, the CDR3 is TGCAGCGTTGGGCCGAAACCCTCGACAGATACGCAGTATTTT.

V gene TRBV6-1 combines with J gene TRBJ1-4; D uncertain. The CDR3 consists of 13 residues. With 7 bases removed from V and 5 bases from J, the gap between germline ends came to 11 bases. Germline CDR1 and CDR2: MNHNS and SASEGT. CDR3: CASIAGQNEKLFF. The CDR3 DNA follows: TGTGCCAGCATTGCGGGCCAAAATGAAAAACTGTTTTTT.

A single count supports this clonotype. The gene calls are TRBV21-1 and TRBJ2-1. TRBV21-1 is labeled a pseudogene. The CDR3 extends over 10 amino acids. The CDR3 loop is CASSRRKQFF. CDR3 nucleotide sequence: TGTGCCAGCAGCCGGCGGAAGCAGTTCTTC.

The chain recombines TRBV7-2 with TRBJ2-7; D may be TRBD1 or TRBD2 (5 bases each). CDR3 length: 15 residues. The V gene's germline CDR1 is SGHTA and CDR2 FQGNSA. Trimming left V 5 bases short and J 0 bases short, with 14 bases between. The CDR3 reads CASSPTGTHSYEQYF. CDR3 sequence (DNA): TGTGCCAGCAGCCCCACCGGGACCCACTCCTACGAGCAGTACTTC.

The chain has TRBV12-5 and TRBJ1-2; D is undetermined. The germline gives CDR1 LGHNT, CDR2 FRNRAP. The CDR3 is 15 residues long. V was clipped by 9 bases and J by 4 bases, with 21 bases between them. In DNA, the CDR3 is TGTGCTAGCGGCATGGCAGACCGTCTTCTCTATGGCTACACCTTC. Its translation is CASGMADRLLYGYTF.

This clonotype has ten or more counts. J is TRBJ1-4 and V is TRBV4-3, with a tentative D call TRBD1 (5 bases). The CDR3 is made up of 17 amino acids. Trimming stripped 0 bases from V and 3 bases from J, with 14 bases between. From germline, CDR1 is LGHNA and CDR2 YSLEER. CDR3 region: CASSQDWDSSANEKLFF. CDR3 sequence (DNA): TGCGCCAGCAGCCAAGACTGGGACTCGTCCGCTAATGAAAAACTGTTTTTT.

The chain carries TRBV9 and TRBJ2-5, with 7 bases fitting TRBD1. The CDR3 is 14 residues long. The germline CDR1 and CDR2 sequences are SGDLS and YYNGEE. Losses at the gene ends were 0 bases for V and 7 bases for J; bases not matched to a gene: 6. Written as DNA, the CDR3 is TGTGCCAGCAGCGTAGATAGGGGGCTGGGGACCCAGTACTTC. It yields the protein CASSVDRGLGTQYF.

This chain links TRBV6-5 with TRBJ2-1, with D unclear. Germline V CDR1 and CDR2: MNHEY, SVGAGI. The CDR3 has 15 amino acids. The V and J ends lost 2 bases and 7 bases respectively, with 15 bases between them. CDR3 loop: CASSYRVMAVNEQFF. In DNA, the CDR3 is TGTGCCAGCAGTTACCGTGTAATGGCCGTGAATGAGCAGTTCTTC.

The gene calls are TRBV4-3 and TRBJ1-2; no reliable D call. The V end lost 1 base, the J end lost 4 bases, and 4 bases lay between the germline ends. Germline V gene lookup returns CDR1 LGHNA and CDR2 YSLEER. The length of the CDR3 is 12 residues. The CDR3 protein is CASSQVGYGYTF. DNA of the CDR3: TGCGCCAGCAGCCAAGTTGGCTATGGCTACACCTTC.

This clonotype occurred a few times. The chain recombines TRBV4-3 with TRBJ2-3; D is ambiguous. The length of the CDR3 is 16 residues. Trimming removed 4 bases from V and 0 bases from J, with 14 bases in between. CDR1 is LGHNA and CDR2 is YSLEER in the germline V gene. In DNA, the CDR3 is TGCGCCAGCAGCCCCCGGTGGGAAGGGAGCACAGATACGCAGTATTTT. Translating gives CASSPRWEGSTDTQYF.

The chain carries TRBV29-1 and TRBJ1-2; possible D gene TRBD1, 6 bases. Germline V gene data show CDR1 as SQVTM and CDR2 as ANQGSEA. The CDR3 is 9 residues long. CDR3 sequence (DNA): TGCTGCCACAGGGATGGCTACACCTTC. It codes for CCHRDGYTF.

The sample holds many counts of this clonotype. V gene TRBV7-2 combines with J gene TRBJ1-6, with D uncertain. This CDR3 is 15 amino acids long. V dropped 1 base and J dropped 9 bases, with 13 bases sitting between them. Germline V gene data show CDR1 as SGHTA and CDR2 as FQGNSA. This CDR3 reads CASSLVAALSSPLHF. CDR3 bases: TGTGCCAGCAGCTTAGTGGCAGCTCTCAGTTCACCCCTCCACTTT.

Worth noting for this clonotype: Sequence at one end of the junction differs from germline and may be a read error. The rearrangement uses TRBV7-3 and TRBJ2-7; perhaps TRBD2 as D (6 bases). This CDR3 is 14 amino acids long. The germline V gene has CDR1 SGHTA and CDR2 FQGTGA. The CDR3 bases are TGTACCAGCAGCTCGACTAGTCGGGGCTACGAGCAGTACTTC. Encoded protein: CTSSSTSRGYEQYF. The variable domain in full, with the rest retrieved from reference TRBV7-3 and TRBJ2-7, is GAGVSQTPSNKVTEKGKYVELRCDPISGHTALYWYRQSLGQGPEFLIYFQGTGAADDSGLPNDRFFAVRPEGSVSTLKIQRTERGDSAVYLCTSSSTSRGYEQYFGPGTRLTVT.

V usage is TRBV10-3 and J usage is TRBJ2-3; maybe TRBD2 (6 bases). The germline V gene has CDR1 ENHRY and CDR2 SYGVKD. The V end was cut by 8 bases, the J end by 2 bases, with 17 bases between. The CDR3 has 15 amino acids. CDR3 loop: CAIGYGSGPTDTQYF. For the CDR3, the DNA is TGTGCCATCGGGTATGGTAGCGGCCCCACAGATACGCAGTATTTT.

This sequence joins TRBV28 and TRBJ1-1, with TRBD1 matching 7 bases. The CDR3 is made up of 16 amino acids. V lost 7 bases, J lost 3 bases, and 14 bases stayed unmatched. CDR1 MDHEN and CDR2 SYDVKM come from the germline V gene. DNA of the CDR3: TGTGCCAGCACCGACCCCGGGACAGCCCCTCACACTGAAGCTTTCTTT. It is translated as CASTDPGTAPHTEAFF.

V usage is TRBV15 and J usage is TRBJ2-1, with D possibly being TRBD2 (6 bases). The end of the DNA fits TRBJ2-7 better, so the J call may be wrong. Germline CDR1 reads LNHNV; CDR2 reads YYDKDF (reference sequence). The CDR3 sequence is 14 residues long. CDR3 in DNA: TGTGCCACCAGCAGAAAAACTAGCTACAATGAGCAGTACTTC. Encoded protein: CATSRKTSYNEQYF.

This clonotype was found once. The chain carries TRBV24-1 and TRBJ1-2; 7 nucleotides align to TRBD1. This CDR3 spans 14 amino acids. Germline V gives CDR1 KGHDR, CDR2 SFDVKD. Germline trimming cut 3 bases from V and 0 bases from J; bases unmatched to any gene: 0. The CDR3 reads CATSDQGANYGYTF. The CDR3 DNA reads TGTGCCACCAGTGATCAGGGGGCTAACTATGGCTACACCTTC.

The V and J genes are TRBV12-3 or TRBV12-4 and TRBJ2-7; D gene uncertain. V was shortened by 8 bases and J by 0 bases, with 14 bases between the two germline ends. This CDR3 is built from 14 residues. CDR3 sequence reads: CASRRRQTSYEQYF. Written as DNA, the CDR3 is TGTGCCAGCCGTCGGCGGCAGACCTCCTACGAGCAGTACTTC.

This clonotype was picked up a small number of times. The chain is built from TRBV7-2 and TRBJ1-2; 7 bases agree with TRBD1. The ends lost 5 bases at V and 6 bases at J; junction bases unmatched: 12. CDR3 length equals 15 residues. CDR1 is SGHTA, CDR2 FQGNSA, per germline. Here the CDR3 DNA reads TGTGCCAGCAGCCGTGGAGGGGACAGAGAACATGGCTACACCTTC. This encodes CASSRGGDREHGYTF. Complete variable domain (other parts from reference TRBV7-2 and TRBJ1-2): GAGVSQSPSNKVTEKGKDVELRCDPISGHTALYWYRQSLGQGLEFLIYFQGNSAPDKSGLPSDRFSAERTGGSVSTLTIQRTQQEDSAVYLCASSRGGDREHGYTFGSGTRLTVV.

Concerning this clonotype itself: Sequence at one end of the junction differs from germline and may be a read error. The chain is built from TRBV28 and TRBJ2-1, with 7 bases matching TRBD2. The J call may be incorrect, as the DNA end agrees better with TRBJ2-7. CDR1 MDHEN and CDR2 SYDVKM come from the germline V gene. This CDR3 region has 15 residues. Here the CDR3 DNA reads TGTGCCGGCAGTTTAGGTCTAGCGGCGGACAATGAGCAGTACTTC. Translation gives CAGSLGLAADNEQYF.

The chain has TRBV6-5 and TRBJ1-2; D is unclear. The CDR3 is made up of 14 amino acids. The germline gives CDR1 MNHEY, CDR2 SVGAGI. Trimming stripped 4 bases from V and 2 bases from J, with 11 bases between. CDR3: CASSLGRTNYGYTF. For the CDR3, the DNA is TGTGCCAGCAGTTTGGGCCGAACCAACTATGGCTACACCTTC.

This chain joins TRBV5-6 and TRBJ1-2; a possible D gene is TRBD1 (5 bases). Germline V CDR1 and CDR2: SGHDT, YYEEEE. This CDR3 has 16 amino acids. V was shortened by 4 bases and J by 2 bases, with 18 bases between the two germline ends. CDR3 DNA sequence: TGTGCCAGCAGCACGACCTCGGGGACGCCAAACTATGGCTACACCTTC. As protein: CASSTTSGTPNYGYTF.

The chain's CDR3 is CSARGQGPYEQYF. CDR3 in DNA: TGCAGTGCTAGAGGACAGGGTCCCTACGAGCAGTACTTC. V is TRBV20-1 and J is TRBJ2-7, with 7 bases fitting TRBD1. J lost 2 bases, V lost 1 base, and 2 bases had no gene match. The germline V gene encodes CDR1 DFQATT and CDR2 SNEGSKA (reference sequence). The CDR3 length is 13 residues.

There are many counts of this clonotype. This chain connects TRBV7-8 to TRBJ2-7, with TRBD2 identical over 10 bases. The trim removed 7 bases at V and 0 bases at J, leaving 3 bases unmatched. CDR3 length equals 14 residues. Germline loops: CDR1 SGHVS, CDR2 FQNEAQ. Here the CDR3 DNA reads TGTGCCAGCAAACTAGCGGGGAACTCCTACGAGCAGTACTTC. Its protein product is CASKLAGNSYEQYF.